This T cell receptor beta chain was sequenced during a study of T cell responses to AZD1222 COVID-19 vaccine. General study points: At baseline, seropositivity was found in only 6 or 7 AZD1222 recipients. Mapped onto spike, vaccine-associated CD4 TCRs spanned it and were dominant at 160-218 and 743-854. Targeting of unmutated variant regions was reportedly seen in nearly half of spike-specific TCRs. It should be noted that donors were predominantly white British and more often female, and clonal diversity was possibly underestimated.

This CDR3 has 17 amino acids. J gave up 2 bases and V 1 base, and 6 bases lay outside the gene matches. The V gene's germline CDR1 is SGHTA and CDR2 FQGNSA. Profiling relied on immunoSEQ multiplex PCR, and the TCRdb table lists in-frame clones only, not all of them. Found here are about 140,000 clones, 92% of them singletons; the top ten hold about 4.8%. Concerning this clone itself: As yet, its antigen is unknown.

The chain joins TRBV7-2 to TRBJ1-5, with 9 bases fitting TRBD1. Sequences were derived from peripheral blood, sampled on day 0 of AZD1222 vaccination. The sequence derives from an adult in good health. CDR3 sequence reads: CASSLGSGQGRNQPQHF. DNA of the CDR3: TGTGCCAGCAGCTTAGGTTCGGGACAGGGACGCAATCAGCCCCAGCATTTT.